Included here is one TCR beta chain sequence, with context. This sequence may be a read error, since a much larger clone differs from it by one base. From roughly 0.5 ug total RNA, TCR beta cDNA was generated with a primer in the constant region. Investigators got TCR beta libraries out of three nested multiplex PCR rounds, done with slightly modified ARM-PCR. The first two PCR rounds used TRBV1-TRBV30 primers with a Cbeta primer, about 9 cycles each. TCRdb passed the multiplex PCR reads through MiXCR, listing each CDR3 protein once. The repertoire includes 310,000 or so distinct CDR3 sequences, 50% to 75% of them detected once, and about 18% sits in the top ten. The data stem from a study of tumor-infiltrating lymphocytes in primary liver carcinoma. Blood RNA came from unsorted whole blood; germline DNA was also extracted. The V end was cut by 4 bases, the J end by 3 bases, with 9 bases between. The length of the CDR3 is 14 residues.

Sequencing used peripheral blood. This receptor was taken from a woman aged 30 to 39 with primary liver carcinoma and hepatitis B virus infection. This rearrangement joins TRBV12-3 or TRBV12-4 to TRBJ2-2, with D perhaps given as TRBD1 or TRBD2 (5 bases each). The CDR3 DNA sequence: TGTGCCAGCAGTTCTAGAGGGGACACCGGGGAGCTGTTTTTT. Its translation: CASSSRGDTGELFF.